The subject of this entry is one TCR beta chain. The antigen is unknown. Germline V gene data show CDR1 as LGHNA and CDR2 as YSLEER. The V and J ends lost 1 base and 0 bases respectively, with 7 bases between them. This CDR3 contains 15 residues. Blood specimens came from baseline, cycle 4 day 1, and cycle 7 day 1. Data came from immunoSEQ multiplex PCR; TCRdb stores just in-frame clones and leaves some out. The table lists 20,000 to 25,000 clones, about nine tenths of them singletons, with 20% to 30% in the top ten. These data are taken from a study of OX40 agonist ivuxolimab in advanced cancers. General study findings and limits: With doses of 0.1-3.0 mg/kg, partial responders showed among the lowest clonal expansion.

The TCR comes from an adult with an advanced solid tumor such as melanoma, head and neck, liver or kidney cancer. V usage is TRBV4-3 and J usage is TRBJ1-5; D is undetermined. The sequences come from CD4+ or CD8+ T cells sorted from blood, collected in a trial of the OX40 agonist ivuxolimab. CDR3 bases: TGCGCCAGCAGCCAAGTTAAGGGTAGCAATCAGCCCCAGCATTTT. Translating gives CASSQVKGSNQPQHF.